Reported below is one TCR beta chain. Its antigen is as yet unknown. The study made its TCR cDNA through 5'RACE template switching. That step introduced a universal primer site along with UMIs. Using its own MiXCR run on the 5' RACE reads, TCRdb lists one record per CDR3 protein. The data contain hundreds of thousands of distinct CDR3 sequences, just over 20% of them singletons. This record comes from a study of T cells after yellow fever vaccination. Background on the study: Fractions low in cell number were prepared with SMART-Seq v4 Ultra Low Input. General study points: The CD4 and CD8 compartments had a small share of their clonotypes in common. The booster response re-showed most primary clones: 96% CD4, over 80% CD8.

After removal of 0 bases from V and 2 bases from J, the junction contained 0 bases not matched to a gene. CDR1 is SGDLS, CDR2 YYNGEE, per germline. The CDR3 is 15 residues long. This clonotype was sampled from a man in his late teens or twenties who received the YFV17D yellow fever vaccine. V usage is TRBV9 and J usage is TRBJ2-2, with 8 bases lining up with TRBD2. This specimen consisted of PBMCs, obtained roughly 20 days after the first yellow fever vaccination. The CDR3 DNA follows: TGTGCCAGCAGCGTAGTAGCGGGAAACACCGGGGAGCTGTTTTTT. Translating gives CASSVVAGNTGELFF.